Following are 19 T cell receptor beta chains from one sample sequenced in a study of T cell repertoires in aging, cancer and after chemotherapy. The template was genomic DNA from peripheral blood, not RNA. Multiplex touch-down PCR with TRB-A/B primers amplified rearranged V-D-J TRB sequences. Each CDR3 protein is one row after TCRdb ran MiXCR on the multiplex PCR reads. The sample includes fewer than 2,000 distinct CDR3 sequences, approximately 36% of them seen just once. The source material was blood. The receptors were gathered from a human donor with a solid tumor. The donor label of this sample is uncertain.

The chain employs TRBV7-3 and TRBJ2-3; maybe TRBD2 (5 bases). Trimming shortened V by 5 bases and J by 0 bases, and 15 bases separated the two germline ends. The CDR3 has 16 residues. CDR1 SGHTA and CDR2 FQGTGA come from the germline V gene. The CDR3 spells CASSPLGVSSTDTQYF. CDR3 DNA: TGTGCCAGCAGCCCACTGGGAGTCTCAAGCACAGATACGCAGTATTTT.

This clonotype showed up just a few times. Written as DNA, the CDR3 is TGCAGTGCAACAAGGACAGGGAGCACCGGGGAGCTGTTTTTT. Translation gives CSATRTGSTGELFF. This chain links TRBV20-1 with TRBJ2-2, with 8 positions matching TRBD1. Losses at the gene ends were 6 bases for V and 4 bases for J; bases not matched to a gene: 7. CDR1 is DFQATT and CDR2 is SNEGSKA in the germline V gene (reference sequence). This CDR3 is 14 amino acids long.

This clonotype was recorded a few times. This rearrangement joins TRBV11-2 to TRBJ1-6; no definite D call. V lost 5 bases to trimming and J lost 4 bases, with 3 bases between them. In germline, CDR1 is SGHAT, CDR2 FQNNGV. The length of the CDR3 is 12 residues. The CDR3 region has the DNA TGTGCCAGCAGCCCGTATAATTCACCCCTCCACTTT. This translates into CASSPYNSPLHF. Using reference TRBV11-2 and TRBJ1-6 for the parts outside the CDR3, the full variable domain is EAGVAQSPRYKIIEKRQSVAFWCNPISGHATLYWYQQILGQGPKLLIQFQNNGVVDDSQLPKDRFSAERLKGVDSTLKIQPAKLEDSAVYLCASSPYNSPLHFGNGTRLTVT.

This clonotype came up a few times. This chain links TRBV5-6 with TRBJ2-3, with 9 positions matching TRBD1. V lost 6 bases to trimming and J lost 3 bases; unmatched junction nucleotides: 5. The CDR3 contains 14 residues. Germline-derived CDR1 and CDR2 are SGHDT and YYEEEE. The CDR3 spells CASTGQGQTDTQYF. Written as DNA, the CDR3 is TGTGCCAGCACCGGACAGGGGCAGACAGATACGCAGTATTTT.

The genes are TRBV20-1 and TRBJ2-7; TRBD2 is a possible D gene (6 bases). Germline V CDR1 and CDR2: DFQATT, SNEGSKA (reference sequence). Trimming took 0 bases from V and 4 from J, leaving 16 bases between them. This CDR3 comprises 15 residues. CDR3 sequence: CSARDPGSRFYEQYF. CDR3 nucleotide sequence: TGCAGTGCTAGAGATCCCGGGAGTCGCTTTTACGAGCAGTACTTC.

V is TRBV5-1 and J is TRBJ2-3, with D tentatively TRBD1 or TRBD2 (6 bases each). This CDR3 has 15 amino acids. The germline V gene has CDR1 SGHRS and CDR2 YFSETQ. V shed 4 bases and J shed 2 bases, with 14 bases lying between them. Written as DNA, the CDR3 is TGCGCCAGCAGCGTCAGGGGAGGTGACACAGATACGCAGTATTTT. It specifies CASSVRGGDTDTQYF.

The J gene is TRBJ1-4, the V gene TRBV20-1, with TRBD1 identical over 9 bases. The CDR3 runs to 16 residues. The germline gives CDR1 DFQATT, CDR2 SNEGSKA (reference sequence). V was clipped by 3 bases and J by 10 bases; unmatched bases: 15. CDR3: CSASPPGQGGFGKLFF. The CDR3 DNA reads as TGCAGTGCTAGCCCTCCGGGACAGGGTGGTTTTGGAAAACTGTTTTTT.

In its sample, this clonotype was seen a few times. This sequence joins TRBV7-2 and TRBJ2-5; TRBD2 matches at 8 bases. V lost 2 bases, J lost 1 base, and 3 bases stayed unmatched. The germline gives CDR1 SGHTA, CDR2 FQGNSA. The CDR3 has 15 residues. CDR3 residues: CASSLTGGGQETQYF. CDR3 in DNA: TGTGCCAGCAGCTTAACGGGAGGGGGCCAAGAGACCCAGTACTTC. The full variable domain, in which reference TRBV7-2 and TRBJ2-5 provide the parts outside the CDR3, is GAGVSQSPSNKVTEKGKDVELRCDPISGHTALYWYRQSLGQGLEFLIYFQGNSAPDKSGLPSDRFSAERTGGSVSTLTIQRTQQEDSAVYLCASSLTGGGQETQYFGPGTRLLVL.

Comments on this clonotype: A much larger clone differs by one base, so this may be a read error. In DNA form, the CDR3 reads TGTGCCAGCAGGGCGACTAGCGGGAACAATGAGCAGTTATTC. It yields the protein CASRATSGNNEQLF. The chain uses TRBV6-5 and TRBJ2-1; 11 nucleotides line up with TRBD2. There are 14 residues in the CDR3. In germline, CDR1 is MNHEY, CDR2 SVGAGI.

This clonotype came up a few times. The rearrangement uses TRBV12-3 or TRBV12-4 and TRBJ1-2; tentatively, D is TRBD1 (5 bases). Deletions cut 8 bases from V and 0 bases from J, with 13 bases between. The CDR3 runs 14 residues. Here the CDR3 reads CASSRQPTNYGYTF. CDR3 DNA: TGTGCCAGCTCCAGACAGCCAACTAACTATGGCTACACCTTC.

In its sample, this clonotype was seen a few times. The rearrangement links TRBV27 to TRBJ2-3; tentatively, D is TRBD1 (6 bases). CDR1 and CDR2 (germline): MNHEY, SMNVEV (reference sequence). The CDR3 consists of 15 residues. The V gene lost 5 bases and the J gene lost 1 base, with 13 bases spanning the gap. The CDR3 DNA reads as TGTGCCAGCAGTGTCAGGGGATGGGGCACAGATACGCAGTATTTT. It translates to CASSVRGWGTDTQYF.

This clonotype was observed a few times. This chain links TRBV19 with TRBJ2-3; D might be TRBD1 (6 bases). Looked up from germline, CDR1 is LNHDA and CDR2 is SQIVND (reference sequence). The V and J ends lost 4 bases and 1 base respectively, with 12 bases between them. This CDR3 has 15 residues. For the CDR3, the DNA is TGTGCCAGTAGTAACACAGGGTGGGGCACAGATACGCAGTATTTT. It encodes CASSNTGWGTDTQYF.

This chain joins TRBV5-1 and TRBJ1-4; no definite D call. The V end lost 5 bases, the J end lost 4 bases, and 18 bases lay between the germline ends. Germline assignment: CDR1 SGHRS and CDR2 YFSETQ. The CDR3 totals 16 residues. The CDR3 spells CASSTVVQADNEKLFF. CDR3 coding DNA: TGCGCCAGCAGTACGGTGGTCCAGGCCGATAATGAAAAACTGTTTTTT.

This clonotype was picked up a small number of times. The chain joins TRBV20-1 to TRBJ2-1, with a possible D match to TRBD2 (6 bases). V lost 1 base to trimming and J lost 4 bases, with 17 bases between them. There are 16 residues in the CDR3. The germline V gene encodes CDR1 DFQATT and CDR2 SNEGSKA (reference sequence). Written as DNA, the CDR3 is TGCAGTGCTAGAGCCGTTAGGGGAGGAGTATACAATGAGCAGTTCTTC. Translation: CSARAVRGGVYNEQFF.

The rearrangement joins TRBV19 to TRBJ2-3; 8 nucleotides line up with TRBD1. Losses at the gene ends were 7 bases for V and 7 bases for J; bases not matched to a gene: 10. In germline, CDR1 is LNHDA, CDR2 SQIVND (reference sequence). This CDR3 is 14 amino acids long. The CDR3 is CASTGTGLTNTQYF. In DNA, the CDR3 is TGTGCCAGTACTGGGACAGGACTCACGAATACGCAGTATTTT.

This clonotype was recorded a few times. V is TRBV6-5 and J is TRBJ1-3; D not certain. V lost 6 bases to trimming and J lost 3 bases, with 9 bases between them. The CDR3 extends over 13 amino acids. In germline, CDR1 is MNHEY, CDR2 SVGAGI. The CDR3 bases are TGTGCCAGCAGCGAAACCTTTGGAAACACCATATATTTT. It encodes CASSETFGNTIYF.

The chain uses TRBV5-8 and TRBJ2-3; 12 nucleotides align to TRBD1. V gave up 3 bases and J gave up 2 bases; unmatched junction bases: 4. CDR3 length: 16 amino acids. CDR1 SGHTS and CDR2 YDEGEE come from the germline V gene. The CDR3 nucleotides read TGTGCCAGCAGCTGGGGACAGGGGGCCGCCACAGATACGCAGTATTTT. It specifies CASSWGQGAATDTQYF.

The J gene is TRBJ2-3, the V gene TRBV7-2, with 7 bases fitting TRBD2. The CDR3 consists of 17 residues. The V gene end was trimmed by 4 bases and the J gene end by 6 bases; junction bases not matched to a gene: 16. Germline CDR1 is SGHTA and CDR2 is FQGNSA. CDR3 sequence (DNA): TGTGCCAGCAGCTCACTTCGGGGGGATTCTTTAGGGGATACGCAGTATTTT. Residues: CASSSLRGDSLGDTQYF.

The chain carries TRBV19 and TRBJ2-5; 15 nucleotides match TRBD2. The CDR3 covers 16 residues. After removal of 5 bases from V and 4 bases from J, the junction contained 5 bases not matched to a gene. Germline CDR1 reads LNHDA; CDR2 reads SQIVND (reference sequence). CDR3 sequence: CASSARTSGGAETQYF. CDR3 coding DNA: TGTGCCAGTAGTGCAAGGACTAGCGGGGGGGCAGAGACCCAGTACTTC.